These T cell receptor beta chains were read from a single sample in a study of spatial heterogeneity in lung cancer. Each CDR3 protein is one row after TCRdb ran MiXCR on the 5' RACE reads. The table lists about 47,000 distinct CDR3 sequences, 7.4% of them singletons. The source material was PBMCs, sampled at follow-up. Every receptor here comes from a female donor with early-stage non-small cell lung cancer. The CDR3 runs from the conserved cysteine through the conserved F or W. A D gene is named only where the DNA matches it firmly. Where a row states a size, it is once, few, many or the class of an expanded clone; other rows omit it.

TRBV12-3/TRBV12-4	TRBD1	many	TRBJ1-1	CASRTRTGDTEAFF	TGTGCCAGTCGAACCCGGACAGGGGACACTGAAGCTTTCTTT
TRBV20-1	.	many	TRBJ2-5	CSASYRGGETQYF	TGCAGTGCTTCGTATCGGGGCGGAGAGACCCAGTACTTC
TRBV6-1	TRBD1	.	TRBJ1-4	CASSSPPDRGEKLFF	TGTGCCAGCAGTTCCCCTCCGGACAGGGGTGAAAAACTGTTTTTT
TRBV20-1	.	many	TRBJ2-3	CSARGTGRTSTDTQYF	TGCAGTGCTAGAGGGACTGGTAGAACTAGCACAGATACGCAGTATTTT
TRBV5-1	TRBD1	few	TRBJ1-1	CASSHDRGRGSEAFF	TGCGCCAGCAGCCACGACAGGGGGCGAGGGTCTGAAGCTTTCTTT
TRBV19	.	many	TRBJ1-6	CASSAQGVSYNSPLHF	TGTGCCAGTAGTGCCCAGGGCGTCTCCTATAATTCACCCCTCCACTTT
TRBV5-1	.	many	TRBJ2-5	CASSLGAVQETQYF	TGCGCCAGCAGCTTGGGGGCAGTCCAAGAGACCCAGTACTTC
TRBV12-3/TRBV12-4	TRBD2	many	TRBJ2-3	CASRRLAGADTQYF	TGTGCCAGCAGACGACTAGCGGGGGCAGATACGCAGTATTTT
TRBV7-6	.	.	TRBJ1-1	CASSPRSGGTEAFF	TGTGCCAGCAGCCCCAGGTCCGGGGGCACTGAAGCTTTCTTT
TRBV12-3/TRBV12-4	.	.	TRBJ2-7	CASSFRRVYEQYF	TGTGCCAGCAGTTTCCGCCGAGTCTACGAGCAGTACTTC
TRBV4-2	.	few	TRBJ1-1	CASRRTGTHTEAFF	TGTGCCAGCAGGAGGACCGGGACACACACTGAAGCTTTCTTT
TRBV6-6	TRBD2	many	TRBJ2-3	CASSYGGLVFDTQYF	TGTGCCAGCAGTTACGGGGGACTAGTTTTCGATACGCAGTATTTT
TRBV27	.	many	TRBJ2-7	CASSGQESSYEQYF	TGTGCCAGCAGCGGCCAAGAAAGCTCCTACGAGCAGTACTTC
TRBV5-5	TRBD1	many	TRBJ1-4	CASSTHRGDNEKLFF	TGTGCCAGCAGCACGCACAGGGGCGATAATGAAAAACTGTTTTTT
TRBV6-5	.	many	TRBJ2-5	CASSSSREETQYF	TGTGCCAGCAGTTCCTCCAGGGAAGAGACCCAGTACTTC
TRBV10-3	.	few	TRBJ1-1	CAISEKGTGNTEAFF	TGTGCCATCAGTGAGAAGGGCACTGGGAACACTGAAGCTTTCTTT
TRBV25-1	TRBD1	few	TRBJ1-2	CASSRTGLYGYTF	TGTGCCAGCAGTAGGACAGGGCTTTATGGCTACACCTTC
TRBV7-9	.	many	TRBJ2-5	CASTPKVSAEETQYF	TGTGCCAGCACCCCTAAGGTATCAGCGGAAGAGACCCAGTACTTC
TRBV3-1	.	few	TRBJ2-7	CASSQDRGSPRNEQYF	TGTGCCAGCAGCCAAGATCGGGGCAGCCCAAGAAACGAGCAGTACTTC